This TCR beta chain was identified in a study of persistence of HIV-infected CD4 T cells (dated by TCRdb to 2018 to 2021). Study-level background: The study isolated CMV- and HIV-1 Gag-responding CD4+ T cells from ART-treated individuals to examine antigen-driven clonal expansion of HIV-1-infected cells. Participants had been on suppressive ART for a median of roughly 8 years. Peripheral blood samples of up to about 200 mL were obtained at multiple time points, with the exception of two participants, for whom leukapheresis was performed at a single time point. The clonality of all cells in each sorted population was measured by TCRbeta sequencing, and the clonality of infected cells was measured by proviral sequencing. In the cross-participant TCR cluster analysis, roughly eight participants were included for CMV and roughly seven participants were included for Gag. Findings and caveats that apply to the study as a whole: A correlation was observed between TCR oligoclonality and proviral oligoclonality within the same sorted populations. Few individuals were included in the study, and only a limited range of antigens was tested. Because the TCR analyses were done in bulk, restricting them to just the rare CMV-responding cells that actually carried HIV-1 proviruses was not possible. Significantly lower TCRbeta richness was observed in CMV- and Gag-responding cells than in anti-CD3/anti-CD28-responding cells, and higher oligoclonality was observed in CMV-responding cells than in CD3/CD28-stimulated and Gag-responding cells. Antigen-responding cells were enriched for degenerate expanded CDR3beta sequences, which suggests convergent selection of CD4+ responses to CMV and Gag.

The immunoSEQ hsTCRB assay version 4, run in survey mode, was used to sequence TCRbeta repertoires from genomic DNA. Genomic DNA was diluted to about 9.1 ng/uL, using up to 1 ug per sample for TCRbeta sequencing. Under the source paper's analysis protocol: ImmunoSeq Analyzer 3.0 was used for analysis of TCRbeta data, and diversity was computed on productive nucleotide rearrangements. Using the Immunarch R package, lower-bound TCR diversity was estimated with the improved Chao index and clonality was estimated with the Gini coefficient. Different nucleotide rearrangements encoding the same CDR3beta amino acid sequence were counted as distinct clonotypes. Differential abundance analysis identified TCRbeta sequences significantly enriched in antigen-responding cells relative to anti-CD3/anti-CD28-activated cells. GLIPH2 grouped TCRs by predicted peptide-MHC specificity, both within each participant and across combined participant data sets. TCRdb took over this immuneACCESS table, retaining in-frame rearrangements with V and J assigned. Such tables are incomplete; in checked studies, under half of the missing clones stem from an unresolved V gene, and the remainder is unexplained. That table gives V, J and clone size, and the DNA gave D and trimming. The sample yields about 40,000 clones; 80% were counted once. The ten largest clones capture 1.5% to 2% of the sample.

Comments on this clone: No cognate antigen has been identified for it. Base qualities were left out, and no much larger clone turns up one base away.

The sample's treatment or condition label is to be understood as: suppressive antiretroviral therapy. Cells were stimulated with lysates of CMV-infected fibroblasts at about 9.6 ug/mL. Memory populations depleted of antigen-responding cells were obtained by sorting nonresponding CD40L-negative CD69-negative CD45RO-high memory CD4+ T cells. HIV-1-infected adults in whom suppressive ART had been started during chronic infection were enrolled as participants. For at least 4 years, participants had undetectable plasma HIV-1 RNA, below 50 copies/mL. To be included, participants needed a CD4+ T cell count above 400 cells/uL and a positive CMV serology. Before stimulation, PBMCs were isolated using density centrifugation and depleted of CD8+ T cells. Stimulation of CD8-depleted PBMCs was carried out for approximately 20 hours with anti-CD28/CD49d costimulation, CD40-blocking antibody and enfuvirtide, to prevent new infections. Cell sorting was performed on a Beckman Coulter MoFlo Legacy or XDP sorter, and dead cells were excluded with propidium iodide. For samples with more than one million cells, genomic DNA was extracted with the QIAamp DNA Mini Kit, and for all other samples the Quick-DNA Microprep Kit was used.

The input for sequencing was CD4+ T cells sorted from PBMCs after roughly 18-hour stimulation, taken from a patient who received antiretroviral therapy. In the paper's terms, the cell subset or site label means: CD40L-CD69- CD45RO-high memory CD4 T cells not responding to CMV lysate. This sequence was found in an adult man with HIV who was CMV-seropositive.

The CDR3: CASSATGPSYGYTF. The bases read TGTGCCAGCAGTGCGACAGGGCCTAGCTATGGCTACACCTTC. The chain uses TRBV28 and TRBJ1-2; the junction holds 7 bases that match TRBD1. Trimmed from V: 5 bases; trimmed from J: 4 bases; junction bases lacking a gene match: 7. The germline V gene specifies MDHEN as CDR1 and SYDVKM as CDR2. Counted from cysteine to phenylalanine, this CDR3 has 14 amino acids. Only the CDR3 portion is preserved as DNA: 42 bases, with reading frame beginning at the first base.